This T cell receptor (beta chain) is drawn from a study of neurological immune-mediated disorders. Trimming stripped 0 bases from V and 0 bases from J, with 12 bases between. CDR1 and CDR2 from the germline V gene are DFQATT and SNEGSKA (reference sequence). The CDR3 runs to 16 residues. TCRdb redid the calling of the 5' RACE reads with MiXCR, one entry per CDR3 protein. The repertoire holds 80,000 to 95,000 distinct CDR3 sequences, with roughly 3.5% as singletons. This clonotype was seen repeatedly, ten times or more. The sequencing input was PBMCs. The gene calls are TRBV20-1 and TRBJ2-1; tentative D call: TRBD2 (6 bases). This TCR was sampled from a woman between 50 and 59 years old with multiple sclerosis. In DNA form, the CDR3 reads TGCAGTGCTAGAGATGGCGGGGCAAGCTCCTACAATGAGCAGTTCTTC. The encoded protein is CSARDGGASSYNEQFF.